Here is one TCR beta chain with its context. Noted time point: after dendritic cell vaccination, including at tumor progression/relapse. Up to about 2 ug genomic DNA was used for TCRB CDR3 amplification. Primers: 60 V beta forward and 13 J beta reverse. Method: immunoSEQ multiplex PCR; TCRdb's copy keeps in-frame clones and lacks some. Among 90,000 or so clones listed, 75% to 90% were seen once. This specimen belongs to a study of glioma-infiltrating T cells after dendritic cell vaccination. Study-level information: Dendritic cells derived from monocytes and pulsed with autologous tumor lysate formed the vaccine.

Germline CDR1 LGHNA, CDR2 YNFKEQ. V lost 4 bases and J 10 bases, leaving 23 bases between the germline ends. This CDR3 is built from 16 residues. The rearrangement joins TRBV4-2 to TRBJ2-1; maybe TRBD2 (6 bases). The source of this sequence is a human donor with glioblastoma. Sequences were derived from blood, sampled after dendritic cell vaccination. As DNA, the CDR3 is TGTGCCAGCAGCCCGAAGTCCGGGACTGCCGCCCGGGAGCAGTTCTTC. As protein: CASSPKSGTAAREQFF.